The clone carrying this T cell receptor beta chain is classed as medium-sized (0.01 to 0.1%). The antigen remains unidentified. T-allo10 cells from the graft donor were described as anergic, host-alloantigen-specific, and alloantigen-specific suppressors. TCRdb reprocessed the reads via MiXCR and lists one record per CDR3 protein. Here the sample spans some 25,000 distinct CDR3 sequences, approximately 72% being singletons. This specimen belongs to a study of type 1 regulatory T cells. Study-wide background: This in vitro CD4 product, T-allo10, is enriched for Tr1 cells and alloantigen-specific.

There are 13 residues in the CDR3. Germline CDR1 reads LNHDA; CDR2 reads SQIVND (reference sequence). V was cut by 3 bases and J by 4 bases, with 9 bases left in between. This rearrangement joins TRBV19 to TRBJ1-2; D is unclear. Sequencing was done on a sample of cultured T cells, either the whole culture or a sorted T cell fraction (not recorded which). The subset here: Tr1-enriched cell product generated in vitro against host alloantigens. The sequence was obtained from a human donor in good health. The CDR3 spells CASSMMGSYGYTF. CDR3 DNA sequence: TGTGCCAGTAGTATGATGGGGTCCTATGGCTACACCTTC.